This TCR beta chain was obtained from a study of T cells in Graves' hyperthyroidism and ophthalmopathy. RNA transcripts provided the source from which TCR beta CDR3 regions were amplified. With the HTBI primer set, the TCR CDR3 went through a first round of RT-PCR. TCRdb re-called the multiplex PCR reads with MiXCR, one entry per CDR3 protein. The repertoire has over 150,000 distinct CDR3 sequences, 17% of them found once; the top ten carry roughly 55%. Trimming removed 6 bases from V and 0 bases from J, with 12 bases in between. This CDR3 has 14 residues. The germline CDR1 and CDR2 sequences are SNHLY and FYNNEI. In this sample, this clonotype turned up many times.

Sample: blood. V gene TRBV2 combines with J gene TRBJ2-7, with D unresolved. The sequence was obtained from a woman in her 50s with Graves' hyperthyroidism. The CDR3 coding sequence is TGTGCCAGCAGGGAAAGGGAAAGCTCCTACGAGCAGTACTTC. Translated: CASRERESSYEQYF.